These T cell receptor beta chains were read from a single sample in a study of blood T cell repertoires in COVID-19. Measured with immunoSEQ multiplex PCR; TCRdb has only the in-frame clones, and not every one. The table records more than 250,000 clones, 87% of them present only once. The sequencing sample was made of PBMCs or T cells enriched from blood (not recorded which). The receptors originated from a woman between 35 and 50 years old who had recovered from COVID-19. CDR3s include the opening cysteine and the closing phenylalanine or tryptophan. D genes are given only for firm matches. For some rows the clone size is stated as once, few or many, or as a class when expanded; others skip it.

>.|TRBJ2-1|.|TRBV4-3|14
TGCGCCAGCAGCCAAGATCTTCGGGGAAATGAGCAGTTCTTC
CASSQDLRGNEQFF
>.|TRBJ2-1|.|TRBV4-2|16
TGTGCCAGCAGCCAAGAAGGACACGCAGGGTACAATGAGCAGTTCTTC
CASSQEGHAGYNEQFF
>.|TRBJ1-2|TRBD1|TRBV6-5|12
TGTGCCAGCCTAGGGGGACAGGGGCACTACACCTTC
CASLGGQGHYTF
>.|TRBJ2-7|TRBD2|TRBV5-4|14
TGTGCCAGCAGCTTTCCCGGGAGGGCCCGGGAGCAGTACTTC
CASSFPGRAREQYF
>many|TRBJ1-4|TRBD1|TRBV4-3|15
TGCGCCAGCAGCCAGGCAGACAGGGAAAATGAAAAACTGTTTTTT
CASSQADRENEKLFF
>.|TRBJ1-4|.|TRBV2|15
TGTGCCAGCAGGGAAGCGGGGGCAGGACGTGAAAAACTGTTTTTT
CASREAGAGREKLFF
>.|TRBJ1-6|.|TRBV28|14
TGTGCCAGCAGAAGGGGGTCTTATAATTCACCCCTCCACTTT
CASRRGSYNSPLHF
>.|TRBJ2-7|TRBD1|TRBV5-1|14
TGCGCCAGCAGCTATTCAGGGGGATCCTACGAGCAGTACTTC
CASSYSGGSYEQYF
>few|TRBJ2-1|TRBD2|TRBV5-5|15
TGTGCCAGCAGCCCAACTAGCGGGGCCTACAATGAGCAGTTCTTC
CASSPTSGAYNEQFF
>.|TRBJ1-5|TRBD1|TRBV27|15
TGTGCCAGCAGTTTAAGAGGGGGCGGCGGTCAGCCCCAGCATTTT
CASSLRGGGGQPQHF
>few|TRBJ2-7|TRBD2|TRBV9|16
TGTGCCAGCAGCCCCCGGGTAGCGGGAGGATTATACGAGCAGTACTTC
CASSPRVAGGLYEQYF
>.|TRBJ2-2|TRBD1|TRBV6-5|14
TGTGCCAGCACCATTGGGACAGGGTCCGGGGAGCTGTTTTTT
CASTIGTGSGELFF
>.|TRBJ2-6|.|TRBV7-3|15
TGTGCCAGCAGCTTATCTAGGTCCGGGGCCAACGTCCTGACTTTC
CASSLSRSGANVLTF
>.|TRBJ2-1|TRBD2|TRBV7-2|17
TGTGCCAGCAGCTTAGTTGCTAGCGGAAGCTCCTACAATGAGCAGTTCTTC
CASSLVASGSSYNEQFF
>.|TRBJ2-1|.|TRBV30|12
TGTGCCTGGAGTGTACAGGGATTAGAGCAGTTCTTC
CAWSVQGLEQFF
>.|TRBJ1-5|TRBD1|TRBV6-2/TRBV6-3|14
TGTGCCAGCAGTTGGACAGGGACGGGACAGCCCCAGCATTTT
CASSWTGTGQPQHF
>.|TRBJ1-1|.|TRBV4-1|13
TGCGCCAGCAGCCTTACATCGAACACTGAAGCTTTCTTT
CASSLTSNTEAFF
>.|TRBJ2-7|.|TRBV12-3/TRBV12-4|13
TGTGCCAGCAGCACCTCCGAAGGGAGCGAGCAGTACTTC
CASSTSEGSEQYF
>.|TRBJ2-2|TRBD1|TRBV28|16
TGTGCCAGCAGTGCTCACAGGGGGCGCGTCACCGGGGAGCTGTTTTTT
CASSAHRGRVTGELFF
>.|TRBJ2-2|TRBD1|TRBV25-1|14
TGTGCCAGCAGTGATCGACAGGGTACCGGGGAGCTGTTTTTT
CASSDRQGTGELFF
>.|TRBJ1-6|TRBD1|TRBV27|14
TGTGCCAGCAGTCGACAGGGGGTTGGGTCACCCCTCCACTTT
CASSRQGVGSPLHF
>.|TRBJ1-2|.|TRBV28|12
TGTGCCAGCAGTCAACAGGGTTATGGCTACACCTTC
CASSQQGYGYTF
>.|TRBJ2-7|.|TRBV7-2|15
TGTGCCAGCAGCCCGTGGGAGCGGGCCTCCTACGAGCAGTACTTC
CASSPWERASYEQYF
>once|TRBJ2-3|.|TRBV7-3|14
TGTGCCAGCAGCTTGCAGACTAGCACAGATACGCAGTATTTT
CASSLQTSTDTQYF
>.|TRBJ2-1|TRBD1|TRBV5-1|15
TGCGCCAGCAGCGTGGACAGGGGCTCCTACAATGAGCAGTTCTTC
CASSVDRGSYNEQFF
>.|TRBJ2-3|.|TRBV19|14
TGTGCCAGTAGTCCTCGGGGACACACAGATACGCAGTATTTT
CASSPRGHTDTQYF
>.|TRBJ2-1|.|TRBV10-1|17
TGCGCCAGCAGTGAGTTTCGGGCGGGCAAGGCGTACAATGAGCAGTTCTTC
CASSEFRAGKAYNEQFF
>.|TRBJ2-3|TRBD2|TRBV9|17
TGTGCCAGCAGCCTTATCGGACTAGCGGGAGACACAGATACGCAGTATTTT
CASSLIGLAGDTDTQYF
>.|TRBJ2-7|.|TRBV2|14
TGTGCCAGCAGTTTCGACAGGAGCTCCTACGAGCAGTACTTC
CASSFDRSSYEQYF
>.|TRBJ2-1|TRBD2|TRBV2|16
TGTGCCAGCAGTGGACTACTAGCGGGAGGACGGAATGAGCAGTTCTTC
CASSGLLAGGRNEQFF
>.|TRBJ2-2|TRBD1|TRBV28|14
TGTGCCAGCAGTTTCACAGGGGGCACCGGGGAGCTGTTTTTT
CASSFTGGTGELFF
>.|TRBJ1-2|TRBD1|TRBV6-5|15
TGTGCCAGCAGTTACACCTACAGGGGGAACTCAGGCTACATCTTC
CASSYTYRGNSGYIF
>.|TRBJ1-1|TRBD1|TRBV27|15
TGTGCCAGCAGTTACGGGACAGGACGATCCACTGAAGCTTTCTTT
CASSYGTGRSTEAFF
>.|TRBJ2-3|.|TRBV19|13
TGTGCCACCCAGACTAGAGCAACAGATACGCAGTATTTT
CATQTRATDTQYF
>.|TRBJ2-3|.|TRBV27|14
TGTGCCAGCAGGCGACAGGGACTCACAGATACGCAGTATTTT
CASRRQGLTDTQYF
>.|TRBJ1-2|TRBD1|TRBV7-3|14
TGTGCCAGCAGCCCGAAAGGGGGCGATGATGGCTACACCTTC
CASSPKGGDDGYTF
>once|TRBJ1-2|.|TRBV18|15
TGTGCCAGCTCACCAAACCGCGGGGGTTTTTCGGGCTACACCTTC
CASSPNRGGFSGYTF
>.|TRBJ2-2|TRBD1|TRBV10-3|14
TGTGCCATCAGTGGGGGGACAGCAGGCGGGGAGCTGTTTTTT
CAISGGTAGGELFF
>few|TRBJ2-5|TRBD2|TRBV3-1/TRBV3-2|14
TGTGCCAGCAGCCAGCGAACTAGCGGGAAGACCCAGTACTTC
CASSQRTSGKTQYF
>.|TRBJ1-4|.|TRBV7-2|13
TGTGCCAGCAGCTTGAGCCTTAATGAAAAACTGTTTTTT
CASSLSLNEKLFF
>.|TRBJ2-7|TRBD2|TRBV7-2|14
TGTGCCAGCAGCTTCGGACTAGCGGGAGACCAGCAGTACTTC
CASSFGLAGDQQYF
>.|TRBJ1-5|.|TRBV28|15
TGTGCCAGCAGTTTCGACATCCCGGGCAATCAGCCCCAGCATTTT
CASSFDIPGNQPQHF
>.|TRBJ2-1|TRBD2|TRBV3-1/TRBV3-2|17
TGTGCCAGCAGCCCGCTCCGGGGGGCGGGAGGGCCAGATGAGCAGTTCTTC
CASSPLRGAGGPDEQFF
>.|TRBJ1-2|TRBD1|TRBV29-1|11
TGCAGCGTACAGGGGGCGCTTGGCTACACCTTC
CSVQGALGYTF
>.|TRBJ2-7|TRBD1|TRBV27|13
TGTGCCAGCAGTCGGGACAGGAGGAACGAGCAGTACTTC
CASSRDRRNEQYF
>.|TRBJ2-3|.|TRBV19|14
TGTGCCAGTAGTTTTCGCCAGGAACGTGGTACGCAGTATTTT
CASSFRQERGTQYF
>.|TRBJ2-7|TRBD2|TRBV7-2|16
TGTGCCAGCAGCTTAGGCACTAGCGGGAGGCGGTACGAGCAGTACTTC
CASSLGTSGRRYEQYF
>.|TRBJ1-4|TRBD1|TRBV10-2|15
TGCGCCAGCAGTGACCGGACAGGGCCTAATGAAAAACTGTTTTTT
CASSDRTGPNEKLFF
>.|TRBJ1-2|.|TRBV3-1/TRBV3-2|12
TGTGCCAGCAGTTACGGGTTCTATGGCTACACCTTC
CASSYGFYGYTF
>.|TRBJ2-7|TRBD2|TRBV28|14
TGTGCCAGCAGCCGTGGGGGGGAAGACGGCGAGCAGTACTTC
CASSRGGEDGEQYF
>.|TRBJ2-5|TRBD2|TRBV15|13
TGTGCCACCAGCAGAGCGGGAGGAGAGACCCAGTACTTC
CATSRAGGETQYF